Below are 24 T cell receptor beta chains sequenced from a single sample in a study of cytomegalovirus exposure and HLA in healthy donors. Amplification used 60 Vbeta primers and 13 Jbeta primers. Clones were read by immunoSEQ multiplex PCR, and TCRdb kept only the in-frame ones, dropping some. The sample contains about 200,000 clones, 75% to 80% of which appear only once. The sequencing input was PBMCs. The receptors come from a woman younger than 45 in good health and CMV-seropositive.

The chain recombines TRBV30 with TRBJ2-1, with TRBD2 identical over 15 bases. J gave up 10 bases and V 7 bases, and 8 bases lay outside the gene matches. This CDR3 region has 14 residues. Per germline, CDR1 GTSNPN and CDR2 SVGIG (reference sequence). The CDR3 coding sequence is TGTGCCTTTGGAGAAGGACTAGCGGGGGGGGAGCAGTTCTTC. This gives the protein CAFGEGLAGGEQFF.

In its sample, this clone was seen a few times. The rearrangement links TRBV7-2 to TRBJ1-4, with 9 bases aligning to TRBD1. Germline V gene lookup returns CDR1 SGHTA and CDR2 FQGNSA. The CDR3 consists of 17 residues. V was pared by 5 bases and J by 0 bases, with 7 bases of the junction left unmatched. DNA for the CDR3: TGTGCCAGCAGCCCGAGGACAGGGGCCGCAACTAATGAAAAACTGTTTTTT. Protein: CASSPRTGAATNEKLFF.

The chain carries TRBV6-1 and TRBJ1-1; 8 bases fit TRBD1. Germline V gives CDR1 MNHNS, CDR2 SASEGT. There are 14 residues in the CDR3. Trimming at V came to 6 bases and at J to 7 bases, leaving 10 bases not matched to a gene. The CDR3 reads CASRRQGPRREAFF. The CDR3 bases are TGTGCCAGCAGGAGACAGGGGCCCCGCCGTGAAGCTTTCTTT.

The chain recombines TRBV19 with TRBJ1-3; no clear D. V lost 0 bases and J lost 0, with 12 bases in between. In germline, CDR1 is LNHDA, CDR2 SQIVND (reference sequence). The CDR3 covers 17 residues. In nucleotides, the CDR3 is TGTGCCAGTAGTATAGATCATGCGGGCAGCTCTGGAAACACCATATATTTT. Protein: CASSIDHAGSSGNTIYF.

In its sample, this clone was seen a few times. The J gene is TRBJ2-2, the V gene TRBV5-1; weak D call: TRBD1 (5 bases). Per the germline V gene, CDR1 is SGHRS and CDR2 is YFSETQ. The V gene lost 0 bases and the J gene lost 5 bases, with 11 bases spanning the gap. This CDR3 has 15 residues. CDR3: CASSLDARVTGELFF. The CDR3 DNA reads TGCGCCAGCAGCTTGGACGCCAGGGTGACCGGGGAGCTGTTTTTT.

The V gene is TRBV27, the J gene TRBJ1-5, with 8 bases that match TRBD1. In germline, CDR1 is MNHEY, CDR2 SMNVEV (reference sequence). This CDR3 has 14 residues. Trimming took 5 bases from V and 9 from J; bases not matched to a gene: 9. CDR3 DNA sequence: TGTGCCAGCAGTCCTATCGCCACAGGGGGGCCCCAGCATTTT. Translation: CASSPIATGGPQHF.

The chain has TRBV19 and TRBJ2-7; 7 bases align to TRBD1. Trimming took 3 bases from V and 6 from J; bases not matched to a gene: 5. Germline assignment: CDR1 LNHDA and CDR2 SQIVND (reference sequence). CDR3 length equals 13 residues. The DNA for the CDR3 is TGTGCCAGTAGTATCGGGACAGTAGGCGAGCAGTACTTC. Its translation: CASSIGTVGEQYF.

This clone showed up just a few times. The chain uses TRBV5-6 and TRBJ1-6; 9 nucleotides agree with TRBD1. From germline, CDR1 is SGHDT and CDR2 YYEEEE. Trimming removed 4 bases from V and 10 bases from J; junction bases left unmatched: 6. The CDR3 covers 14 residues. This CDR3 reads CASSLWDRESPLHF. The CDR3 bases are TGTGCCAGCAGCCTATGGGACAGGGAGTCACCCCTCCACTTT.

The chain couples TRBV27 to TRBJ1-1, with a weak D call TRBD1 (6 bases). This CDR3 has 13 amino acids. Germline V lookup: CDR1 MNHEY, CDR2 SMNVEV (reference sequence). V was trimmed by 6 bases and J by 0 bases, leaving 8 bases between them. CDR3 sequence: CASRDSLNTEAFF. The CDR3 DNA reads TGTGCCAGCAGGGACAGCCTGAACACTGAAGCTTTCTTT.

The chain recombines TRBV30 with TRBJ2-3, with TRBD2 matching 9 bases. The V segment lost 5 bases and the J segment 2 bases; nucleotides outside the gene matches: 8. Germline CDR1 reads GTSNPN; CDR2 reads SVGIG (reference sequence). There are 15 residues in the CDR3. The CDR3 sequence: CAWGRAGGSTDTQYF. CDR3 nucleotides: TGTGCCTGGGGAAGAGCGGGAGGATCCACAGATACGCAGTATTTT.

The V call is TRBV7-9, the J call TRBJ2-7; weak D call: TRBD1 (6 bases). The CDR3 runs to 15 residues. Trimming stripped 3 bases from V and 0 bases from J, with 12 bases between. Looked up from germline, CDR1 is SEHNR and CDR2 is FQNEAQ (reference sequence). CDR3 residues: CASSLGRGGSYEQYF. The CDR3 coding sequence is TGTGCCAGCAGCTTGGGCCGAGGGGGCTCCTACGAGCAGTACTTC.

Comments on this clone: Other nucleotide sequences in the sample specify the same CDR3. V gene TRBV30 combines with J gene TRBJ2-3, with 7 bases fitting TRBD1. V gave up 3 bases and J gave up 3 bases; unmatched junction bases: 15. Germline assignment: CDR1 GTSNPN and CDR2 SVGIG (reference sequence). This CDR3 comprises 17 residues. This chain's CDR3 is CAWSQRGPGLRTDTQYF. The CDR3 DNA sequence: TGTGCCTGGAGCCAAAGGGGGCCAGGGTTGAGGACAGATACGCAGTATTTT.

This chain links TRBV5-1 with TRBJ1-3; 10 positions agree with TRBD1. CDR1 and CDR2 (germline): SGHRS, YFSETQ. The CDR3 is made up of 13 amino acids. The V segment lost 2 bases and the J segment 9 bases; nucleotides outside the gene matches: 2. The CDR3 here is CASSFGQGGTIYF. In nucleotides, the CDR3 is TGCGCCAGCAGCTTTGGACAGGGGGGCACCATATATTTT.

A single count supports this clone. Here the CDR3 DNA reads TGTGCCAGCAGTTTACGACTTAGGGGCAATGAGCAGTTCTTC. It yields the protein CASSLRLRGNEQFF. The rearrangement joins TRBV27 to TRBJ2-1, with D possibly TRBD1 on 5 matching bases. The CDR3 consists of 14 residues. Germline V gene sequence: CDR1 MNHEY, CDR2 SMNVEV (reference sequence). With 2 bases removed from V and 6 bases from J, the gap between germline ends came to 11 bases.

The chain employs TRBV29-1 and TRBJ2-7, with 8 bases fitting TRBD1. Germline V gene sequence: CDR1 SQVTM, CDR2 ANQGSEA. V was clipped by 0 bases and J by 5 bases; unmatched bases: 9. This CDR3 comprises 15 residues. CDR3 bases: TGCAGCGTTGAAGAGGTTCGGACAGGGTTCCACGAGCAGTACTTC. This codes for CSVEEVRTGFHEQYF.

V and J are TRBV5-1 and TRBJ1-1, with D possibly being TRBD1 (5 bases). The CDR3 is 17 amino acids. The ends were cut back, 4 bases at V and 1 base at J, with 20 bases in the middle. Germline assignment: CDR1 SGHRS and CDR2 YFSETQ. CDR3 sequence: CASSPGVIARGNTEAFF. CDR3 in DNA: TGCGCCAGCAGCCCGGGGGTCATAGCGAGGGGGAACACTGAAGCTTTCTTT. Combining the CDR3 with reference TRBV5-1 and TRBJ1-1 gives the whole variable domain KAGVTQTPRYLIKTRGQQVTLSCSPISGHRSVSWYQQTPGQGLQFLFEYFSETQRNKGNFPGRFSGRQFSNSRSEMNVSTLELGDSALYLCASSPGVIARGNTEAFFGQGTRLTVV.

The rearrangement uses TRBV11-2 and TRBJ1-1; TRBD1 is a possible D gene (6 bases). The germline CDR1 and CDR2 sequences are SGHAT and FQNNGV. V dropped 1 base and J dropped 0 bases, with 6 bases sitting between them. The CDR3 totals 14 residues. CDR3 loop: CASSLGTVNTEAFF. Here the CDR3 DNA reads TGTGCCAGCAGCTTAGGGACAGTGAACACTGAAGCTTTCTTT.

The chain uses TRBV7-2 and TRBJ2-5; D ambiguous. The ends were cut back, 4 bases at V and 5 bases at J, with 5 bases in the middle. The CDR3 spans 11 residues. Germline values: CDR1 SGHTA, CDR2 FQGNSA. Here the CDR3 DNA reads TGTGCCAGCAGCTCTTCGGAGACCCAGTACTTC. This codes for CASSSSETQYF.

V is TRBV6-1 and J is TRBJ1-2; 7 positions agree with TRBD1. From germline, CDR1 is MNHNS and CDR2 SASEGT. CDR3 size: 11 residues. The V and J ends lost 6 bases and 8 bases, in that order; junction bases with no gene match: 3. CDR3 bases: TGTGCCAGCAGGACAGGGTGGGGCTACACCTTC. As protein: CASRTGWGYTF.

The genes are TRBV6-1 and TRBJ2-7; D gene ambiguous. The CDR3 loop spans 12 amino acids. V lost 3 bases and J lost 3, with 6 bases in between. Germline CDR1 and CDR2: MNHNS and SASEGT. The CDR3 loop is CASSDADYEQYF. The CDR3 DNA reads TGTGCCAGCAGTGATGCGGACTACGAGCAGTACTTC.

The V and J genes are TRBV11-2 and TRBJ1-1, with D uncertain. Germline CDR1 SGHAT, CDR2 FQNNGV. V lost 7 bases and J lost 4, with 10 bases in between. The CDR3 is 12 amino acids. CDR3 DNA sequence: TGTGCCAGCACCATTCCAGGCACTGAAGCTTTCTTT. This gives the protein CASTIPGTEAFF. Supplemented by reference TRBV11-2 and TRBJ1-1, the full variable domain reads EAGVAQSPRYKIIEKRQSVAFWCNPISGHATLYWYQQILGQGPKLLIQFQNNGVVDDSQLPKDRFSAERLKGVDSTLKIQPAKLEDSAVYLCASTIPGTEAFFGQGTRLTVV.

The chain carries TRBV7-9 and TRBJ2-3; D gene unclear. The germline CDR1 and CDR2 sequences are SEHNR and FQNEAQ (reference sequence). Trimming stripped 0 bases from V and 5 bases from J, with 6 bases between. The CDR3 sequence is 13 residues long. The CDR3 reads CASSLAGLDTQYF. The CDR3 region has the DNA TGTGCCAGCAGCTTAGCGGGCCTAGATACGCAGTATTTT.

The J gene is TRBJ2-7, the V gene TRBV28; possibly TRBD2 for D (5 bases). V was shortened by 2 bases and J by 5 bases, with 13 bases between the two germline ends. This CDR3 has 14 amino acids. Germline CDR1 and CDR2: MDHEN and SYDVKM. CDR3 residues: CASSLRSTRDEQYF. The DNA for the CDR3 is TGTGCCAGCAGTTTAAGGAGTACGAGGGACGAGCAGTACTTC.

V usage is TRBV7-2 and J usage is TRBJ2-1; a weak D match, TRBD1 (5 bases). Germline V gene lookup returns CDR1 SGHTA and CDR2 FQGNSA. The length of the CDR3 is 13 residues. Trimming left V 5 bases short and J 9 bases short, with 14 bases between. The CDR3 bases are TGTGCCAGCAGCGCCTACACAGGCGGTGAGCAGTTCTTC. This sequence encodes CASSAYTGGEQFF.